This T cell receptor beta chain was retrieved from a study of T cell responses to AZD1222 COVID-19 vaccine. Notes on the study in general: Two doses of AZD1222 preceded a rise in Spike-specific TCR breadth and depth.

Trimming pared 0 bases from V and 8 bases from J, leaving 15 bases between. This CDR3 has 15 residues. Germline CDR1 is SGDLS and CDR2 is YYNGEE. Points on this clone: What it binds is not known.

The data were produced by immunoSEQ multiplex PCR, yet TCRdb's version contains in-frame clones alone and is incomplete. The sample holds more than 150,000 clones, under 95% seen once. The TCR sequence derives from an adult in good health. Here the sequenced sample was peripheral blood, taken on day 0 of AZD1222 vaccination. The chain joins TRBV9 to TRBJ2-1; the D gene is possibly TRBD2 (5 bases). CDR3 amino acids: CASSVGPSGGDEQFF. In DNA, the CDR3 is TGTGCCAGCAGCGTAGGACCCTCAGGAGGAGATGAGCAGTTCTTC.